The next 28 T cell receptor beta chains were all read from a single sample in a study of cytomegalovirus exposure and HLA in healthy donors. 13 Jbeta primers and 60 Vbeta primers were used for the PCR. Repertoires were generated with immunoSEQ multiplex PCR, while TCRdb's copy carries only in-frame clones and drops some. The sample lists 75,000 to 80,000 clones, 78% seen once, with 7.5% to 10% in the top ten. Sample: PBMCs. Source of these receptors: a woman aged 40 to 50 in good health and CMV-seropositive.

The chain carries TRBV29-1 and TRBJ2-1; the match to TRBD2 covers 8 bases. V shed 4 bases and J 4 bases; nucleotides not matched to a gene: 9. In germline, CDR1 is SQVTM, CDR2 ANQGSEA. This CDR3 region has 15 residues. CDR3 residues: CSVVGGERGYNEQFF. CDR3 nucleotide sequence: TGCAGCGTTGTAGGGGGGGAGCGGGGGTACAATGAGCAGTTCTTC.

The chain is built from TRBV5-1 and TRBJ1-2; D is ambiguous. Germline-derived CDR1 and CDR2 are SGHRS and YFSETQ. Trimming took off 0 bases at V and 0 bases at J, with 6 bases between the two ends. The CDR3 has 14 residues. As DNA, the CDR3 is TGCGCCAGCAGCTTGGTACCAGCTAACTATGGCTACACCTTC. It yields the protein CASSLVPANYGYTF.

This clone was seen just once. The chain has TRBV7-9 and TRBJ2-7; TRBD1 agrees at 11 bases. This CDR3 is built from 15 residues. The germline V gene has CDR1 SEHNR and CDR2 FQNEAQ (reference sequence). The ends lost 5 bases at V and 3 bases at J; junction bases unmatched: 6. The CDR3 coding sequence is TGTGCCAGCAGCCCCCGGGGGACAGGGGGCTACGAGCAGTACTTC. Protein: CASSPRGTGGYEQYF.

This sequence joins TRBV10-2 and TRBJ2-2; TRBD2 is a possible D gene (5 bases). The CDR3 extends over 15 amino acids. Trimming removed 4 bases at V and 1 base at J, with 10 bases between. Looked up from germline, CDR1 is WSHSY and CDR2 is SAAADI. The CDR3 nucleotides read TGCGCCAGCAGTGGCCCGGGGAAGAACACCGGGGAGCTGTTTTTT. Translated, it gives CASSGPGKNTGELFF.

The rearrangement joins TRBV5-1 to TRBJ1-6; D call uncertain. Germline CDR1 reads SGHRS; CDR2 reads YFSETQ. With 6 bases removed from V and 7 bases from J, the gap between germline ends came to 14 bases. The CDR3 spans 14 residues. CDR3 region: CASNVNGDNSPLHF. CDR3 bases: TGCGCCAGCAACGTCAACGGAGACAATTCACCCCTCCACTTT.

The chain combines TRBV27 with TRBJ2-6; D is unclear. Per the germline V gene, CDR1 is MNHEY and CDR2 is SMNVEV (reference sequence). Trimming took 5 bases from V and 0 from J, leaving 8 bases between them. There are 15 residues in the CDR3. This CDR3 reads CASSLLSSGANVLTF. Here the CDR3 DNA reads TGTGCCAGCAGTCTGTTGTCCTCTGGGGCCAACGTCCTGACTTTC. Full variable domain (remainder filled in from reference TRBV27 and TRBJ2-6): EAQVTQNPRYLITVTGKKLTVTCSQNMNHEYMSWYRQDPGLGLRQIYYSMNVEVTDKGDVPEGYKVSRKEKRNFPLILESPSPNQTSLYFCASSLLSSGANVLTFGAGSRLTVL.

This clone was observed a single time. The chain joins TRBV9 to TRBJ2-5; 7 bases line up with TRBD1. Germline values: CDR1 SGDLS, CDR2 YYNGEE. This CDR3 spans 13 amino acids. Trimming at V came to 3 bases and at J to 5 bases, leaving 4 bases not matched to a gene. The CDR3 spells CASSGGGGETQYF. DNA of the CDR3: TGTGCCAGCAGCGGAGGGGGCGGCGAGACCCAGTACTTC.

A word on this clone: Distinct nucleotide sequences in the sample also encode this CDR3. The CDR3 sequence: CASREGAYTEAFF. DNA of the CDR3: TGTGCCAGCAGGGAGGGGGCGTACACTGAAGCTTTCTTT. The genes are TRBV6-5 and TRBJ1-1; 7 bases map to TRBD1. The CDR3 length is 13 residues. Trimming took 6 bases from V and 3 from J; bases not matched to a gene: 4. Per the germline V gene, CDR1 is MNHEY and CDR2 is SVGAGI.

On this clone: At one of its ends the junction is not consistent with the germline gene, which may arise from a read error. The chain is built from TRBV7-2 and TRBJ2-4; 11 positions match TRBD2. In germline, CDR1 is SGHTA, CDR2 FQGNSA. This CDR3 is 13 amino acids long. The chain's CDR3 is CASSLPIAGGFHF. CDR3 coding DNA: TGTGCCAGCAGCTTACCTATAGCGGGGGGGTTCCACTTC.

This clone was found a few times. Other nucleotide sequences from this sample produce the same CDR3. The rearrangement joins TRBV28 to TRBJ2-7; tentatively, D is TRBD1 (6 bases). V lost 6 bases, J lost 0 bases, and 24 bases lay in between. Germline CDR1 MDHEN, CDR2 SYDVKM. There are 18 residues in the CDR3. CDR3 in amino acids: CASSLQGFPNPSSYEQYF. The CDR3 nucleotides read TGTGCCAGCAGCCTTCAGGGGTTCCCCAATCCGAGCTCCTACGAGCAGTACTTC.

The chain employs TRBV7-3 and TRBJ2-7; weak D call: TRBD1 (6 bases). The CDR3 totals 14 residues. The germline CDR1 and CDR2 sequences are SGHTA and FQGTGA. V was clipped by 1 base and J by 3 bases, with 10 bases between them. Here the CDR3 DNA reads TGTGCCAGCAGCTTAAATCCAGGGGACTACGAGCAGTACTTC. Amino acids: CASSLNPGDYEQYF.

The rearrangement uses TRBV7-2 and TRBJ2-7, with a weak D call TRBD1 (5 bases). This CDR3 has 14 amino acids. The germline gives CDR1 SGHTA, CDR2 FQGNSA. Trimming took off 1 base at V and 6 bases at J, with 13 bases between the two ends. Written as DNA, the CDR3 is TGTGCCAGCAGCTTAGGGGGCTCGCTACCCGAGCAGTACTTC. This gives the protein CASSLGGSLPEQYF.

The chain combines TRBV6-5 with TRBJ2-5; 10 nucleotides agree with TRBD2. After removal of 6 bases from V and 4 bases from J, the junction contained 8 bases not matched to a gene. This CDR3 comprises 15 residues. Per germline, CDR1 MNHEY and CDR2 SVGAGI. The CDR3 nucleotides are TGTGCCAGCAGCAGGGGAGTAGCGGGGGGAGAGACCCAGTACTTC. It is translated as CASSRGVAGGETQYF.

This chain links TRBV5-1 with TRBJ1-3; maybe TRBD1 (6 bases). Between the trimmed V and J ends, which lost 4 bases and 3 bases, there was a span of 14 bases. Germline V gene sequence: CDR1 SGHRS, CDR2 YFSETQ. The CDR3 contains 15 residues. The CDR3 loop is CASSLDGTLGNTIYF. CDR3 sequence (DNA): TGCGCCAGCAGCCTGGACGGGACACTTGGAAACACCATATATTTT.

This clone appeared once. The V gene is TRBV6-4, the J gene TRBJ2-5, with 11 bases lining up with TRBD2. V shed 0 bases, J shed 2 bases, and the junction held 8 bases outside the gene matches. CDR3 length: 18 residues. Germline lookup yields CDR1 MRHNA and CDR2 SNTAGT. This chain's CDR3 is CASSDSKATSGGQETQYF. The CDR3 nucleotides are TGTGCCAGCAGTGACTCGAAGGCAACTAGCGGGGGTCAAGAGACCCAGTACTTC.

The chain joins TRBV14 to TRBJ2-1; the D gene is possibly TRBD1 (5 bases). The CDR3 sequence is 12 residues long. The germline gives CDR1 SGHDN, CDR2 FVKESK. Trimming cost V 7 bases and J 4 bases, with 8 bases left between them. The chain's CDR3 is CASTRQYNEQFF. The CDR3 nucleotides read TGTGCCAGCACCCGACAGTACAATGAGCAGTTCTTC.

The V and J genes are TRBV4-2 and TRBJ2-1; 10 nucleotides line up with TRBD2. The CDR3 extends over 16 amino acids. V lost 0 bases and J lost 9; bases outside the gene matches: 8. Germline assignment: CDR1 LGHNA and CDR2 YNFKEQ. CDR3 sequence (DNA): TGTGCCAGCAGCCAAGAAGGCCAAGCGGGGGGGATTGAGCAGTTCTTC. Its protein product is CASSQEGQAGGIEQFF.

This rearrangement joins TRBV29-1 to TRBJ1-6; a possible D gene is TRBD1 (5 bases). The CDR3 is made up of 13 amino acids. The V gene's germline CDR1 is SQVTM and CDR2 ANQGSEA. V lost 5 bases and J lost 9, with 14 bases in between. CDR3 amino acids: CSVRQGWSSPLHF. The CDR3 DNA follows: TGCAGCGTTCGGCAGGGCTGGAGTTCACCCCTCCACTTT.

The rearrangement joins TRBV14 to TRBJ2-7; 8 nucleotides align to TRBD1. Germline CDR1 and CDR2: SGHDN and FVKESK. The junction had 3 bases not matched to a gene; V was cut back by 4 bases and J by 4 bases. This CDR3 is built from 13 residues. CDR3 sequence: CASSPGQGYEQYF. CDR3 coding DNA: TGTGCCAGCAGCCCTGGACAGGGTTACGAGCAGTACTTC.

This clone was found a few times. The V and J genes are TRBV29-1 and TRBJ2-3, with 8 bases matching TRBD2. From germline, CDR1 is SQVTM and CDR2 ANQGSEA. The CDR3 spans 15 residues. V gave up 4 bases and J gave up 5 bases; unmatched junction bases: 11. In DNA form, the CDR3 reads TGCAGCGTTGTGGGCGGGGGGACCAGGGGAGATACGCAGTATTTT. It yields the protein CSVVGGGTRGDTQYF.

This chain joins TRBV4-3 and TRBJ2-7; TRBD2 matches at 9 bases. V gave up 3 bases and J gave up 3 bases; unmatched junction bases: 0. CDR1 LGHNA and CDR2 YSLEER come from the germline V gene. The CDR3 length is 13 residues. The CDR3 region has the DNA TGCGCCAGCAGCCAGACTAGCGGCTACGAGCAGTACTTC. Its protein is CASSQTSGYEQYF.

The V and J genes are TRBV4-1 and TRBJ1-2; D is unresolved. Deletions cut 0 bases from V and 5 bases from J, with 13 bases between. The CDR3 loop spans 15 amino acids. Germline V gene sequence: CDR1 MGHRA, CDR2 YSYEKL. The CDR3: CASSQDPGYEYGYTF. CDR3 DNA: TGCGCCAGCAGCCAAGATCCCGGGTATGAATATGGCTACACCTTC.

This chain connects TRBV7-9 to TRBJ1-2; D ambiguous. The V gene's germline CDR1 is SEHNR and CDR2 FQNEAQ (reference sequence). Trimming removed 0 bases at V and 1 base at J, with 9 bases between. This CDR3 has 15 amino acids. CDR3 sequence (DNA): TGTGCCAGCAGCTTAGCTCAGATAAGTAACTATGGCTACACCTTC. Translation gives CASSLAQISNYGYTF.

There are a few counts of this clone. This rearrangement joins TRBV9 to TRBJ2-3, with D maybe TRBD1 (5 bases). This CDR3 has 14 amino acids. CDR1 is SGDLS and CDR2 is YYNGEE in the germline V gene. V lost 1 base, J lost 5 bases, and 11 bases lay in between. The CDR3, as DNA: TGTGCCAGCAGCGTATTTGGGGCGGAAGATACGCAGTATTTT. Encoded protein: CASSVFGAEDTQYF.

This sequence joins TRBV18 and TRBJ1-3; D possibly corresponds to TRBD1 (6 bases). Looked up from germline, CDR1 is KGHSH and CDR2 is LQKENI. Trimming removed 6 bases at V and 3 bases at J, with 15 bases between. The CDR3 spans 15 residues. The CDR3 sequence is CASSPQQGYGNTIYF. The CDR3 DNA sequence: TGTGCCAGCTCTCCGCAACAGGGATATGGAAACACCATATATTTT.

The rearrangement links TRBV29-1 to TRBJ1-2, with TRBD1 identical over 9 bases. There are 12 residues in the CDR3. CDR1 is SQVTM, CDR2 ANQGSEA, per germline. In nucleotides, the CDR3 is TGCAGAGCTGGACAGGGGCAGAATGGCTACACCTTC. Its translation is CRAGQGQNGYTF.

The J gene is TRBJ1-1, the V gene TRBV11-2; no clear D gene. The V and J ends lost 3 bases and 6 bases respectively, with 8 bases between them. Germline V gene data show CDR1 as SGHAT and CDR2 as FQNNGV. The CDR3 consists of 12 residues. The DNA for the CDR3 is TGTGCCAGCAGCTTGTCGGGAGCTGAAGCTTTCTTT. This codes for CASSLSGAEAFF. Variable domain in full (rest from reference TRBV11-2 and TRBJ1-1): EAGVAQSPRYKIIEKRQSVAFWCNPISGHATLYWYQQILGQGPKLLIQFQNNGVVDDSQLPKDRFSAERLKGVDSTLKIQPAKLEDSAVYLCASSLSGAEAFFGQGTRLTVV.

The V gene is TRBV6-5, the J gene TRBJ2-7; 10 positions match TRBD1. Germline lookup yields CDR1 MNHEY and CDR2 SVGAGI. This CDR3 has 13 residues. J lost 5 bases, V lost 6 bases, and 4 bases had no gene match. CDR3 residues: CASRRTGGNEQYF. CDR3 nucleotides: TGTGCCAGCAGGCGGACAGGGGGAAACGAGCAGTACTTC.